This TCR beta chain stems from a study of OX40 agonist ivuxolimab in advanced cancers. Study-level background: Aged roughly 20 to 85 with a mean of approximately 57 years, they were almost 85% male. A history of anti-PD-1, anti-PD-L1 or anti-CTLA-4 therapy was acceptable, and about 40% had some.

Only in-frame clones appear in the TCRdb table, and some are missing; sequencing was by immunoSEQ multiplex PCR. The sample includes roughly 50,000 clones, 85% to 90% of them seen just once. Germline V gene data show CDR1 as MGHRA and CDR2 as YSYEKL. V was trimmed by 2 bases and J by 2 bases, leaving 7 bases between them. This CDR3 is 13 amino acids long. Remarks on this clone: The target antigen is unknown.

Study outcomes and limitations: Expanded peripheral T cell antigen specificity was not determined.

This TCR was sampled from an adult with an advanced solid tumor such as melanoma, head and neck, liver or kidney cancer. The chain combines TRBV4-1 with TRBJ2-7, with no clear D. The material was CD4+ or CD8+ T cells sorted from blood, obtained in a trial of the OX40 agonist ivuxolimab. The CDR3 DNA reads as TGCGCCAGCAGCCAACTAGAGGCCTACGAGCAGTACTTC. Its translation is CASSQLEAYEQYF.